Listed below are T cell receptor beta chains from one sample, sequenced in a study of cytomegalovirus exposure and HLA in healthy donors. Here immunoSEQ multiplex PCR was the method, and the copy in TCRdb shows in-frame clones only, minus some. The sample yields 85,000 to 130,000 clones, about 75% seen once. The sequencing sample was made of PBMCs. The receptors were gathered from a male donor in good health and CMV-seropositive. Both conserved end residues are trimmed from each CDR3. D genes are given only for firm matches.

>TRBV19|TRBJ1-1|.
ASSIVSGNTEAF
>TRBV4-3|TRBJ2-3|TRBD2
ASSQEGENGGVTDTQY
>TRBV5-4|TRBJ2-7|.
ASSLVQEKQY
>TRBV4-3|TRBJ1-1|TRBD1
ASRWTGNTEAF
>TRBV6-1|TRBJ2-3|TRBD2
ASSEGGGALHTQY
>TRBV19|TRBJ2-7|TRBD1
ASSTPPGQGYEQY
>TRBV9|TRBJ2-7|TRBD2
ASSVGLAGVGTPRSIYEQY
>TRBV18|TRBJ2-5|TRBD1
ASSPPRSTGRQETQY
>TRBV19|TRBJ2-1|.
ASGGVYNEQF
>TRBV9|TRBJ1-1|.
ASSVVGGSKEAF
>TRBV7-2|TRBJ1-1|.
ASSLGPDRNFEAF
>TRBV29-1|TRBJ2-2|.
SVDRTNTGELF
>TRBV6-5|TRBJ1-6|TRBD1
ASSTGTGDNSPLH